This is a list of T cell receptor beta chains from one sample in a study of OX40 agonist ivuxolimab in advanced cancers. Data came from immunoSEQ multiplex PCR; TCRdb stores just in-frame clones and leaves some out. The top ten hold less than 0.75% of the sample, which has around 89,000 clones, approximately 90% seen once. Here the sequenced sample was CD4+ or CD8+ T cells sorted from blood, taken in a trial of the OX40 agonist ivuxolimab. The receptor source for this set is an adult with an advanced solid tumor such as melanoma, head and neck, liver or kidney cancer. Both conserved end residues are part of each CDR3. Each record gives: J gene, D gene, V gene, clone size, CDR3 DNA, CDR3 protein. A D gene is named only where the DNA matches it firmly. Some rows have no size entry. The others give once, few or many, or a class for an expanded clone.

J: TRBJ1-1; D: -; V: TRBV6-5; size: once; DNA: TGTGCCAGCACCCCCGACAGGCTCGCTGAAGCTTTCTTT; CDR3: CASTPDRLAEAFF
J: TRBJ2-1; D: TRBD1; V: TRBV2; size: -; DNA: TGTGCCAGCAGTGAGGTGGCAGGGGGTCCGCATGAGCAGTTCTTC; CDR3: CASSEVAGGPHEQFF
J: TRBJ1-2; D: TRBD1; V: TRBV28; size: -; DNA: TGTGCCAGCAGCCCCGCGACAGGGAATGGCTACACCTTC; CDR3: CASSPATGNGYTF
J: TRBJ2-3; D: -; V: TRBV18; size: -; DNA: TGTGCCAGCTCACCGGCGGTTAGCACAGATACGCAGTATTTT; CDR3: CASSPAVSTDTQYF
J: TRBJ1-6; D: -; V: TRBV5-1; size: -; DNA: TGCGCCAGCAGCTTGGCCCTAGCGAATTCACCCCTCCACTTT; CDR3: CASSLALANSPLHF
J: TRBJ1-1; D: -; V: TRBV18; size: -; DNA: TGTGCCAGCTCACCGGATGAGGGGCTTTCTGAAGCTTTCTTT; CDR3: CASSPDEGLSEAFF
J: TRBJ1-5; D: -; V: TRBV27; size: few; DNA: TGTGCCAGCAGTGCGTGGACACTAAATCAGCCCCAGCATTTT; CDR3: CASSAWTLNQPQHF
J: TRBJ1-2; D: -; V: TRBV11-2; size: -; DNA: TGTGCCAGCAGCTTAGAGGGGCCCGGTAACTATGGCTACACCTTC; CDR3: CASSLEGPGNYGYTF
J: TRBJ2-1; D: -; V: TRBV7-2; size: once; DNA: TGTGCCAGCAGCTACGCAACACTGGGCATGGGCAATGAGCAGTTCTTC; CDR3: CASSYATLGMGNEQFF
J: TRBJ1-6; D: -; V: TRBV6-1; size: -; DNA: TGTGCCAGCCTTGAGCCCTGGGTCTCGCCCCTCCACTTT; CDR3: CASLEPWVSPLHF
J: TRBJ2-7; D: -; V: TRBV5-1; size: -; DNA: TGCGCCAGCAGCGGCGCGGCGGGAAACTACGAGCAGTACTTC; CDR3: CASSGAAGNYEQYF
J: TRBJ2-1; D: TRBD2; V: TRBV6-4; size: -; DNA: TGTGCCAGCAGTGACTCACCCGGGAGGGCCTACAATGAGCAGTTCTTC; CDR3: CASSDSPGRAYNEQFF
J: TRBJ1-5; D: -; V: TRBV19; size: -; DNA: TGTGCCAGAGAGAGGCTGTACCATAGCAATCAGCCCCAGCATTTT; CDR3: CARERLYHSNQPQHF
J: TRBJ2-6; D: -; V: TRBV9; size: -; DNA: TGTGCCAGCAGCGATCTGGGGGCCAACGTCCTGACTTTC; CDR3: CASSDLGANVLTF
J: TRBJ2-7; D: TRBD2; V: TRBV7-2; size: -; DNA: TGTGCCAGCCGCGGGGCTAGCGGGGGCTCCTACGAGCAGTACTTC; CDR3: CASRGASGGSYEQYF
J: TRBJ2-4; D: TRBD1; V: TRBV7-2; size: -; DNA: TGTGCCAGCAGCTCACAACCAACCGGGACAGCTAACATTCAGTACTTC; CDR3: CASSSQPTGTANIQYF
J: TRBJ2-7; D: -; V: TRBV2; size: few; DNA: TGTGCCAGCAGTGCGACTAGTAACGAGCAGTACTTC; CDR3: CASSATSNEQYF
J: TRBJ2-3; D: TRBD2; V: TRBV10-3; size: -; DNA: TGTGCCATCAGTCTGCAGACTAGCGGGGCCAACACAGATACGCAGTATTTT; CDR3: CAISLQTSGANTDTQYF
J: TRBJ1-1; D: TRBD1; V: TRBV28; size: once; DNA: TGTGCCAGCAGGGAGAATACAGGGGAAAGGACTGAAGCTTTCTTT; CDR3: CASRENTGERTEAFF
J: TRBJ1-2; D: -; V: TRBV7-9; size: -; DNA: TGTGCCAGCAGCTTAGAGGGTGGCTACACCTTC; CDR3: CASSLEGGYTF
J: TRBJ2-7; D: -; V: TRBV18; size: -; DNA: TGTGCCAGCTCACCAGATCTCTCCTACGAGCAGTACTTC; CDR3: CASSPDLSYEQYF
J: TRBJ2-5; D: TRBD2; V: TRBV7-3; size: once; DNA: TGTGCCAGCAGCCGGACTAGCGGGGGGCCAGAGACCCAGTACTTC; CDR3: CASSRTSGGPETQYF